One T cell receptor (beta chain) is described in this entry. No antigen is known for it. Treatment given: randomized to nivolumab then ipilimumab (arm A) or the reverse (arm B). This sample was included in a study of sequential checkpoint blockade in melanoma. Overall study context: DNA from 90 to 100 pretreatment tumor samples underwent TCRβ immunosequencing.

Data came from immunoSEQ multiplex PCR; TCRdb stores just in-frame clones and leaves some out. Of 3,000 to 4,000 clones in the sample, more than 15% were seen once. Findings and limits, study-wide: Response in arm A was associated with pretreatment TIL clonality.

Germline V CDR1 and CDR2: MNHGY, SAAAGT. V lost 2 bases and J lost 8, with 6 bases in between. The CDR3 length is 12 residues. The TCR was taken from a human donor with melanoma. The V call is TRBV6-8, the J call TRBJ2-2; unclear D gene. The source material was tumor tissue (inferred from file names), sampled from a patient given nivolumab and ipilimumab in sequence. This CDR3 reads CASSYVGGELFF. The CDR3 coding sequence is TGTGCCAGCAGTTACGTTGGAGGGGAGCTGTTTTTT.